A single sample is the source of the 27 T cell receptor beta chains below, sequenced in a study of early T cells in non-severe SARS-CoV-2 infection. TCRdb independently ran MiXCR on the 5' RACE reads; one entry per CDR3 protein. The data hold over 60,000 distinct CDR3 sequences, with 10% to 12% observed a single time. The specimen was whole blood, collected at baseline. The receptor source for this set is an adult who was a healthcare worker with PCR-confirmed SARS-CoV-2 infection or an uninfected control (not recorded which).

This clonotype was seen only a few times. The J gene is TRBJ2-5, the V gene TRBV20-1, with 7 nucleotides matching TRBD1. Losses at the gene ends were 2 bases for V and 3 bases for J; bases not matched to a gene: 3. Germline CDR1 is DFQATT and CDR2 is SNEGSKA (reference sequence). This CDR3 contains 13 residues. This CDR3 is CSARQQGKETQYF. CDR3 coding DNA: TGCAGTGCTAGACAACAGGGGAAAGAGACCCAGTACTTC.

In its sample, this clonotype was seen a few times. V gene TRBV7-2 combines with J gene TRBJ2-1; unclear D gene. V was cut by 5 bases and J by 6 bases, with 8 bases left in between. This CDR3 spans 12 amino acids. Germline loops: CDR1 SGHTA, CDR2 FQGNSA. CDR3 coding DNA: TGTGCCAGCAGCCACACCCCCAATGAGCAGTTCTTC. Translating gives CASSHTPNEQFF.

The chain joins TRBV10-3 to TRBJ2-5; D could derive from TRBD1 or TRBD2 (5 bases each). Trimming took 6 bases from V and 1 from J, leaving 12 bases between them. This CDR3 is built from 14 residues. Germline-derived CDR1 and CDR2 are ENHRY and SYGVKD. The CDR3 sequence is CAIRPSGGQETQYF. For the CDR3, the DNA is TGTGCCATCAGACCTTCTGGGGGCCAAGAGACCCAGTACTTC.

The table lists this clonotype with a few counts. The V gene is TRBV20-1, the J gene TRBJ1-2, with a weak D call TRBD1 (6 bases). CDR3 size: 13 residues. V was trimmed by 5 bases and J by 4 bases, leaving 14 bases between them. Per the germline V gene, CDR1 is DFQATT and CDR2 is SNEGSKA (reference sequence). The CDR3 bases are TGCAGTGCTCAACCCTCAGGGGCCTATGGCTACACCTTC. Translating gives CSAQPSGAYGYTF.

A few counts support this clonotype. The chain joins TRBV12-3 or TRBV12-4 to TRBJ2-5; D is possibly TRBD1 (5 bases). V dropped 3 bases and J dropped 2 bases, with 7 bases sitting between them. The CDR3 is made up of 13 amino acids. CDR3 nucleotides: TGTGCCAGCAGTTTTCAGGGACAAGAGACCCAGTACTTC. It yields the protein CASSFQGQETQYF.

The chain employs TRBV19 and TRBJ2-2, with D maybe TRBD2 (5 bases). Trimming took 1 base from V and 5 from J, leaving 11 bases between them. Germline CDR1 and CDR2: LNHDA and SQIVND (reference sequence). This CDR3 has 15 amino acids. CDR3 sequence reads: CASSIAQEGTGELFF. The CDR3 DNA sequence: TGTGCCAGTAGTATAGCTCAAGAGGGAACCGGGGAGCTGTTTTTT.

This CDR3 is CASSTGQIINQPQHF. Written as DNA, the CDR3 is TGTGCCAGCAGTACCGGACAAATAATAAATCAGCCCCAGCATTTT. The gene calls are TRBV6-2 or TRBV6-3 and TRBJ1-5; weak D call: TRBD1 (5 bases). V dropped 5 bases and J dropped 4 bases, with 15 bases sitting between them. Germline V gene data show CDR1 as MNHEY and CDR2 as SVGEGT. This CDR3 has 15 residues.

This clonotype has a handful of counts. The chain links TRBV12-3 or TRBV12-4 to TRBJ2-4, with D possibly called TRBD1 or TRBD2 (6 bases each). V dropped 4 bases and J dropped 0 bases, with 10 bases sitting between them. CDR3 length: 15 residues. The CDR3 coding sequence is TGTGCCAGCAGTTCGGGGGCACTAGCCAAAAACATTCAGTACTTC. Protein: CASSSGALAKNIQYF.

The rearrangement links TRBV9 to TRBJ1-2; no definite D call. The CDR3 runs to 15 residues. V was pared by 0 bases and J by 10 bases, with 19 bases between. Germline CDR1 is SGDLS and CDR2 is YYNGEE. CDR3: CASSVEARPRGDYTF. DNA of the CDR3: TGTGCCAGCAGCGTAGAGGCACGCCCACGGGGTGACTACACCTTC.

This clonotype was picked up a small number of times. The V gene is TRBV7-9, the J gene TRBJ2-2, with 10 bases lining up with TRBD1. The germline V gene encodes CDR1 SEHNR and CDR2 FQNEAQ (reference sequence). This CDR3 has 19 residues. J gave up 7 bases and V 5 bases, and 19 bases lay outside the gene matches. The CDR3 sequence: CASSISPGQGSRWGGELFF. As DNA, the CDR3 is TGTGCCAGCAGCATAAGCCCGGGACAGGGGAGTCGATGGGGCGGGGAGCTGTTTTTT.

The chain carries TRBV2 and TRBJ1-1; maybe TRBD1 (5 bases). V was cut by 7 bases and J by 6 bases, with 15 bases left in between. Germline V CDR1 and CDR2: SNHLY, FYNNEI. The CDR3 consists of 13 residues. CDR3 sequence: CASIPRQYSEAFF. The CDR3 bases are TGTGCCAGCATCCCCCGACAGTACTCTGAAGCTTTCTTT.

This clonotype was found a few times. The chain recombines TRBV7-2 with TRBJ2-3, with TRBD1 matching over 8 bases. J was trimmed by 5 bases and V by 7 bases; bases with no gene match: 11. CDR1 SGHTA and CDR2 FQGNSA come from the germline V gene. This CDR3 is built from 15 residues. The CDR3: CASTPGGNSIDTQYF. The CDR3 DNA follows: TGTGCCAGCACCCCAGGGGGCAACAGTATAGATACGCAGTATTTT.

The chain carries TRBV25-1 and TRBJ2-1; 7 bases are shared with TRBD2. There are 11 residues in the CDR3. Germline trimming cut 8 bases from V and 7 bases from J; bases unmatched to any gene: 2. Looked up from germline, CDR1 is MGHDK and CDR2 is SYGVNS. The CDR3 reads CASGGDNEQFF. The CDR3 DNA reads TGTGCCAGCGGGGGGGATAATGAGCAGTTCTTC.

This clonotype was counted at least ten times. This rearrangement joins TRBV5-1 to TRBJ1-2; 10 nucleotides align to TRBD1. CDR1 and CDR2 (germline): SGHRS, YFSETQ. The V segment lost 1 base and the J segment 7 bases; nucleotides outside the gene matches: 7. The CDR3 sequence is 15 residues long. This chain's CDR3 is CASSLTTGTGVGYTF. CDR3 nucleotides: TGCGCCAGCAGCTTGACCACCGGGACAGGGGTTGGCTACACCTTC.

The DNA of the CDR3 is TGCAGTGCCAGGGGGACTAGCGGATTCTATACCTACGAGCAGTACTTC. Translating it yields CSARGTSGFYTYEQYF. This chain uses TRBV20-1 with TRBJ2-7, with TRBD2 identical over 11 bases. CDR3 length: 16 residues. With 6 bases clipped from V and 2 bases from J, the junction kept 12 bases outside the gene matches. Germline CDR1 is DFQATT and CDR2 is SNEGSKA (reference sequence).

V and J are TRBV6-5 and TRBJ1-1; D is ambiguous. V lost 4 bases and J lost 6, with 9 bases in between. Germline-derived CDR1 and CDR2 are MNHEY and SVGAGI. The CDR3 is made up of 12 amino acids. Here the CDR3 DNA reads TGTGCCAGCAGTTCTTCCTTGTCTGAAGCTTTCTTT. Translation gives CASSSSLSEAFF.

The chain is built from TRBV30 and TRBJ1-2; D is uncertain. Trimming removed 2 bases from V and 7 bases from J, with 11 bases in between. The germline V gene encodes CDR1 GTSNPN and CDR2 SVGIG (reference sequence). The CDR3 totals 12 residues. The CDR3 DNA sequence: TGTGCCTGGAGTACTAATGTGCCTGGCTACACCTTC. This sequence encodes CAWSTNVPGYTF.

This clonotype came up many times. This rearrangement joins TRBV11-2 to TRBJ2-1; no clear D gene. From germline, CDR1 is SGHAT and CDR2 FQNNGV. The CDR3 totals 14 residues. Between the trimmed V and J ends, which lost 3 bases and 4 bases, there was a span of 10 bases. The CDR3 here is CASSLRFTYNEQFF. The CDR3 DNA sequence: TGTGCCAGCAGCTTGAGGTTTACGTACAATGAGCAGTTCTTC.

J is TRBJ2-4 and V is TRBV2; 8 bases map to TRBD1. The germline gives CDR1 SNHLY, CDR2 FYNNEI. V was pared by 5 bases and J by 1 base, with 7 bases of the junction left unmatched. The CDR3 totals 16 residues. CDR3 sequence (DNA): TGTGCCAGCAGTCCCGCGGACAGGGAGGCCAAAAACATTCAGTACTTC. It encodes CASSPADREAKNIQYF.

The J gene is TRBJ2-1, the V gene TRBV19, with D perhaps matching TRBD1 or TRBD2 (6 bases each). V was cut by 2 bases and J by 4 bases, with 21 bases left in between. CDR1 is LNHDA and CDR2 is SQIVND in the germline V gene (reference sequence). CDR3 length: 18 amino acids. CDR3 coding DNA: TGTGCCAGTAGTATAAAGCTAAACAGGGAGGTGAAGTACAATGAGCAGTTCTTC. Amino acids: CASSIKLNREVKYNEQFF.

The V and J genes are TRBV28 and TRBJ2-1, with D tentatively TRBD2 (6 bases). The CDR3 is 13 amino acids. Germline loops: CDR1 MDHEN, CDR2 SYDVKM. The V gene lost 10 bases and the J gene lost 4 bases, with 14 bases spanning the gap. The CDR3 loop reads CATSGGRYNEQFF. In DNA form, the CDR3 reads TGTGCCACCTCCGGGGGTAGGTACAATGAGCAGTTCTTC.

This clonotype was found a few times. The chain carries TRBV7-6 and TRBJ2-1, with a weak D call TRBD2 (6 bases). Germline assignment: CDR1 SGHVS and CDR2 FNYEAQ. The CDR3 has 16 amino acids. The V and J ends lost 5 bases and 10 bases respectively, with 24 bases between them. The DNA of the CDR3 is TGTGCCAGCAGCCGATTAGGACGGGGGTCTTTTGCGGAGCAGTTCTTC. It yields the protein CASSRLGRGSFAEQFF.

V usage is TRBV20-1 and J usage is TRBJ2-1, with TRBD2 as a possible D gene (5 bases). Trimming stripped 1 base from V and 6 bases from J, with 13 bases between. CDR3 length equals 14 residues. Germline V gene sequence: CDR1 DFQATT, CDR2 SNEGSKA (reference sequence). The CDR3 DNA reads TGCAGTGCTAGAGGGGGTAGCGACCCCAATGAGCAGTTCTTC. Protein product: CSARGGSDPNEQFF.

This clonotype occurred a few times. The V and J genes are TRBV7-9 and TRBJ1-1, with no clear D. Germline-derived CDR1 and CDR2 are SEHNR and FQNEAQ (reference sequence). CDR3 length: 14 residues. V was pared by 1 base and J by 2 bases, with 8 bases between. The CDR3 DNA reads TGTGCCAGCAGCTTAGAGGCGGAAAACACTGAAGCTTTCTTT. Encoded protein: CASSLEAENTEAFF.

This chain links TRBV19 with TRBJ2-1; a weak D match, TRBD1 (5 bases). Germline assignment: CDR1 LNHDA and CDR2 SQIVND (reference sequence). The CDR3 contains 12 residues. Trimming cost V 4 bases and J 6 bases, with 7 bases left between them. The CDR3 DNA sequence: TGTGCCAGTAGTAGGACACGCAATGAGCAGTTCTTC. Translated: CASSRTRNEQFF.

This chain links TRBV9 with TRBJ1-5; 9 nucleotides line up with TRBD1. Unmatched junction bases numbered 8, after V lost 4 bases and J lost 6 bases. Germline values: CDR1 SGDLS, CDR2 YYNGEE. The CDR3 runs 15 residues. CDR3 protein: CASSPGDREGQPQHF. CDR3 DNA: TGTGCCAGCAGCCCCGGGGACAGGGAAGGTCAGCCCCAGCATTTT.

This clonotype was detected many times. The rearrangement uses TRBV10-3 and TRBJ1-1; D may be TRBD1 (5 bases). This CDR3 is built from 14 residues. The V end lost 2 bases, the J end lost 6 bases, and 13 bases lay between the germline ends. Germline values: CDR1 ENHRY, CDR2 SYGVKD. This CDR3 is CAISERGGTAEAFF. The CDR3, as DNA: TGTGCCATCAGTGAGAGGGGAGGGACCGCTGAAGCTTTCTTT.